These 18 T cell receptor beta chains were sequenced from one sample in a study of T cell responses to AZD1222 COVID-19 vaccine. Here immunoSEQ multiplex PCR was the method, and the copy in TCRdb shows in-frame clones only, minus some. The sample yields tens of thousands of clones, roughly 88% seen once. Sequenced here: peripheral blood, sampled on day 0 of MenACWY control vaccination. The receptors derive from an adult in good health.

J is TRBJ1-2 and V is TRBV5-1; D call uncertain. CDR3 size: 13 residues. V shed 4 bases and J shed 4 bases, with 11 bases lying between them. The V gene's germline CDR1 is SGHRS and CDR2 YFSETQ. The CDR3 here is CASSPGSTYGYTF. The CDR3 DNA reads TGCGCCAGCAGCCCCGGAAGCACCTATGGCTACACCTTC.

This chain connects TRBV3-1 (or the pseudogene TRBV3-2) to TRBJ2-1; D is possibly TRBD2 (5 bases). V lost 1 base, J lost 0 bases, and 16 bases lay in between. Germline CDR1 is LGHDT and CDR2 is YNNKEL (reference sequence). The CDR3 length is 18 residues. CDR3 DNA sequence: TGTGCCAGCAGCCAAGGGACGGGCCTTGGGAGCTCCTACAATGAGCAGTTCTTC. Translation: CASSQGTGLGSSYNEQFF.

This chain connects TRBV27 to TRBJ1-1; 7 bases fit TRBD1. Germline V gene sequence: CDR1 MNHEY, CDR2 SMNVEV (reference sequence). The CDR3 loop spans 16 amino acids. J was trimmed by 4 bases and V by 4 bases; bases with no gene match: 12. CDR3 protein: CASSSRTGRGGTEAFF. CDR3 sequence (DNA): TGTGCCAGCAGTTCCCGGACAGGCCGGGGGGGCACTGAAGCTTTCTTT.

This rearrangement joins TRBV6-5 to TRBJ1-3; D is ambiguous. Germline CDR1 MNHEY, CDR2 SVGAGI. The CDR3 consists of 15 residues. Trimming took 0 bases from V and 4 from J, leaving 10 bases between them. CDR3 sequence (DNA): TGTGCCAGCAGTTACTCGAACGGGGAAGGAAACACCATATATTTT. Translated: CASSYSNGEGNTIYF.

The V gene is TRBV30, the J gene TRBJ1-4; D is uncertain. V lost 1 base to trimming and J lost 8 bases, with 14 bases between them. The CDR3 runs to 14 residues. Germline CDR1 is GTSNPN and CDR2 is SVGIG (reference sequence). The CDR3 bases are TGTGCCTGGAGTGACGGACGGTTTGGGGAAAAACTGTTTTTT. The encoded protein is CAWSDGRFGEKLFF.

This chain uses TRBV7-8 with TRBJ2-5, with no clear D. Trimming left V 2 bases short and J 5 bases short, with 6 bases between. CDR1 and CDR2 (germline): SGHVS, FQNEAQ. The CDR3 runs to 12 residues. The CDR3 loop reads CASSLLAETQYF. CDR3 sequence (DNA): TGTGCCAGCAGCTTATTGGCGGAGACCCAGTACTTC.

The chain recombines TRBV9 with TRBJ1-3; possible D gene TRBD1, 5 bases. This CDR3 contains 13 residues. V was trimmed by 4 bases and J by 3 bases, leaving 8 bases between them. Germline assignment: CDR1 SGDLS and CDR2 YYNGEE. The CDR3 coding sequence is TGTGCCAGCAGCAGGGGAGGTGGAAACACCATATATTTT. Amino acid sequence: CASSRGGGNTIYF.

This chain uses TRBV6-5 with TRBJ1-1; D remains ambiguous. Germline CDR1 reads MNHEY; CDR2 reads SVGAGI. CDR3 length: 13 residues. Trimming removed 9 bases from V and 1 base from J, with 12 bases in between. The CDR3 loop reads CARGPLPNTEAFF. The CDR3 nucleotides are TGTGCCAGGGGTCCCCTTCCGAACACTGAAGCTTTCTTT.

The gene calls are TRBV19 and TRBJ2-7; the D gene is possibly TRBD2 (6 bases). V was trimmed by 5 bases and J by 5 bases, leaving 13 bases between them. The CDR3 extends over 13 amino acids. Germline-derived CDR1 and CDR2 are LNHDA and SQIVND (reference sequence). In DNA, the CDR3 is TGTGCCAGTAGTCTGGGACTTCTCGACGAGCAGTACTTC. This sequence encodes CASSLGLLDEQYF.

This chain joins TRBV7-8 and TRBJ2-3; D remains ambiguous. The CDR3 sequence is 11 residues long. The V gene lost 5 bases and the J gene lost 2 bases, with 2 bases spanning the gap. Germline V lookup: CDR1 SGHVS, CDR2 FQNEAQ. In DNA, the CDR3 is TGTGCCAGCAGCCCCACAGATACGCAGTATTTT. Translated: CASSPTDTQYF.

V is TRBV10-3 and J is TRBJ1-1; no reliable D call. Looked up from germline, CDR1 is ENHRY and CDR2 is SYGVKD. The V gene lost 3 bases and the J gene lost 3 bases, with 14 bases spanning the gap. The CDR3 contains 15 residues. The CDR3 DNA follows: TGTGCCATCAGTGATCCGCCCCGGGAGTACACTGAAGCTTTCTTT. Translating it yields CAISDPPREYTEAFF.

The V and J genes are TRBV6-2 or TRBV6-3 and TRBJ2-7; D is unclear. V lost 5 bases, J lost 3 bases, and 11 bases lay in between. The CDR3 extends over 13 amino acids. Germline V CDR1 and CDR2: MNHEY, SVGEGT. This CDR3 is CASSVPVRYEQYF. CDR3 nucleotides: TGTGCCAGCAGTGTGCCGGTCCGCTACGAGCAGTACTTC.

The chain recombines TRBV7-9 with TRBJ2-2, with TRBD2 matching over 7 bases. V lost 1 base and J lost 6; bases outside the gene matches: 14. From germline, CDR1 is SEHNR and CDR2 FQNEAQ (reference sequence). The CDR3 consists of 18 residues. The CDR3 bases are TGTGCCAGCAGCTTAGACCCCGGGGGAGGGCCGAGTGCCGGGGAGCTGTTTTTT. Amino acids: CASSLDPGGGPSAGELFF.

The J gene is TRBJ1-1, the V gene TRBV7-2; the D is unclear. Germline CDR1 and CDR2: SGHTA and FQGNSA. V was cut by 3 bases and J by 1 base, with 9 bases left in between. This CDR3 has 14 amino acids. The CDR3 DNA sequence: TGTGCCAGCAGCTTTCAGGCGGGGAACACTGAAGCTTTCTTT. The encoded protein is CASSFQAGNTEAFF.

This chain connects TRBV18 to TRBJ2-7, with TRBD1 matching over 9 bases. Germline V CDR1 and CDR2: KGHSH, LQKENI. V lost 5 bases to trimming and J lost 7 bases; unmatched junction nucleotides: 3. CDR3 size: 12 residues. The CDR3 DNA sequence: TGTGCCAGCTCATCGACAGGGGGAGAGCAGTACTTC. As protein: CASSSTGGEQYF.

The V gene is TRBV28, the J gene TRBJ1-4; 8 positions match TRBD1. With 5 bases clipped from V and 7 bases from J, the junction kept 6 bases outside the gene matches. Germline loops: CDR1 MDHEN, CDR2 SYDVKM. The CDR3 totals 14 residues. The CDR3 DNA is TGTGCCAGCAGTCCGCGGACAGGGATTGAAAAACTGTTTTTT. Its translation: CASSPRTGIEKLFF.

The chain couples TRBV24-1 to TRBJ2-2, with 8 nucleotides matching TRBD2. The CDR3 consists of 14 residues. Unmatched junction bases numbered 8, after V lost 8 bases and J lost 7 bases. CDR1 is KGHDR, CDR2 SFDVKD, per germline. The CDR3 loop is CATTTGRGGGELFF. The CDR3, as DNA: TGTGCCACCACCACCGGGAGGGGTGGCGGGGAGCTGTTTTTT.

The chain joins TRBV6-6 to TRBJ2-7; possibly TRBD1 for D (5 bases). CDR3 length: 13 amino acids. Trimming took off 11 bases at V and 0 bases at J, with 14 bases between the two ends. Germline assignment: CDR1 MNHNY and CDR2 SVGAGI (reference sequence). The CDR3 loop reads CASRQGSSYEQYF. The CDR3, as DNA: TGTGCCTCACGGCAGGGTAGCTCCTACGAGCAGTACTTC.